The next 6 T cell receptor beta chains were all read from a single sample in a study of technical replicates of blood from a handful of donors. Libraries were prepared by immunoSEQ multiplex PCR; TCRdb keeps only in-frame clonotypes and omits some of them. Of about 49,000 clones in the sample, approximately 90% were seen once. Material: PBMCs. The receptors here all came from a human donor in good health. Some clones in this sample may be carry-over from other donors' samples.

The chain has TRBV5-1 and TRBJ1-6; 12 positions agree with TRBD1. Germline V gene sequence: CDR1 SGHRS, CDR2 YFSETQ. Losses at the gene ends were 4 bases for V and 6 bases for J; bases not matched to a gene: 11. This CDR3 region has 18 residues. CDR3: CASSTGTGGAGSNSPLHF. For the CDR3, the DNA is TGCGCCAGCAGCACCGGGACAGGGGGCGCGGGAAGTAATTCACCCCTCCACTTT.

The rearrangement joins TRBV11-2 to TRBJ2-1; 7 nucleotides align to TRBD2. The CDR3 extends over 14 amino acids. The trim removed 2 bases at V and 10 bases at J, leaving 8 bases unmatched. Looked up from germline, CDR1 is SGHAT and CDR2 is FQNNGV. The CDR3 sequence: CASSLRLAGGEQFF. CDR3 DNA sequence: TGTGCCAGCAGCTTACGACTAGCAGGAGGGGAGCAGTTCTTC.

CDR3 in amino acids: CASSRADTGELFF. DNA of the CDR3: TGTGCCAGCAGCAGGGCCGACACCGGGGAGCTGTTTTTT. The chain employs TRBV6-1 and TRBJ2-2; possibly TRBD1 for D (5 bases). V was clipped by 6 bases and J by 3 bases, with 8 bases between them. The CDR3 extends over 13 amino acids. Germline lookup yields CDR1 MNHNS and CDR2 SASEGT.

The V call is TRBV21-1, the J call TRBJ2-2; the D call of TRBD2 is as the table states it, not checked on the DNA. TRBV21-1 is listed as a pseudogene. CDR3 size: 17 residues. CDR3 nucleotides: TGTGCCAGCAGCAAAGTTAGAGCGGGACTCCACACCGGGGAGCTGTTTTTT. It codes for CASSKVRAGLHTGELFF.

The chain is built from TRBV9 and TRBJ2-7, with 10 bases that match TRBD2. Germline lookup yields CDR1 SGDLS and CDR2 YYNGEE. The junction had 12 bases not matched to a gene; V was cut back by 6 bases and J by 9 bases. The CDR3 runs to 14 residues. This CDR3 is CASTRLAGVRAQYF. CDR3 in DNA: TGTGCCAGCACCAGGCTAGCGGGGGTCCGCGCGCAGTACTTC.

CDR3 sequence: CASSPTSGGPSSYNEQFF. The CDR3 coding sequence is TGTGCCAGCAGCCCGACTAGCGGGGGGCCGAGCTCCTACAATGAGCAGTTCTTC. The rearrangement links TRBV7-3 to TRBJ2-1, with TRBD2 identical over 13 bases. In germline, CDR1 is SGHTA, CDR2 FQGTGA. J gave up 0 bases and V 5 bases, and 7 bases lay outside the gene matches. This CDR3 is 18 amino acids long.